Below are 19 T cell receptor beta chains sequenced from a single sample in a study of control samples from healthy donors and cancer patients. Repertoires were generated with immunoSEQ multiplex PCR, while TCRdb's copy carries only in-frame clones and drops some. The sample consists of some 120,000 clones, 85% to 95% of them appearing once. Sequencing used blood. The origin of the receptors is a man aged 25 to 40 in good health.

This chain links TRBV6-2 or TRBV6-3 with TRBJ1-5; D is perhaps TRBD1 (5 bases). With 6 bases removed from V and 4 bases from J, the gap between germline ends came to 16 bases. CDR3 length: 15 residues. Germline V gene sequence: CDR1 MNHEY, CDR2 SVGEGT. CDR3 sequence reads: CASSRWGGDNQPQHF. CDR3 bases: TGTGCCAGCAGCAGGTGGGGGGGGGATAATCAGCCCCAGCATTTT.

This chain joins TRBV27 and TRBJ2-7; 8 bases are a match to TRBD1. Germline CDR1 is MNHEY and CDR2 is SMNVEV (reference sequence). The CDR3 extends over 13 amino acids. V shed 5 bases and J 2 bases; nucleotides not matched to a gene: 2. The CDR3 is CASSQGATYEQYF. CDR3 nucleotides: TGTGCCAGCAGTCAGGGGGCCACCTACGAGCAGTACTTC.

The chain links TRBV2 to TRBJ1-2; TRBD1 matches 9 bases. CDR1 is SNHLY, CDR2 FYNNEI, per germline. V lost 4 bases to trimming and J lost 8 bases; unmatched junction nucleotides: 2. The CDR3 consists of 12 residues. The CDR3 here is CASSGTGEGYTF. CDR3 sequence (DNA): TGTGCCAGCAGTGGGACAGGGGAGGGCTACACCTTC.

The chain joins TRBV3-1 (or the pseudogene TRBV3-2) to TRBJ1-2, with 10 bases aligning to TRBD1. The CDR3 spans 14 residues. CDR1 LGHDT and CDR2 YNNKEL come from the germline V gene (reference sequence). Losses at the gene ends were 2 bases for V and 8 bases for J; bases not matched to a gene: 5. CDR3 nucleotide sequence: TGTGCCAGCAGCCAATTGGACAGGGGGGGAGGCTACACCTTC. It translates to CASSQLDRGGGYTF.

This rearrangement joins TRBV7-2 to TRBJ1-6; the D is unclear. V shed 4 bases and J shed 9 bases, with 13 bases lying between them. Germline V lookup: CDR1 SGHTA, CDR2 FQGNSA. CDR3 length: 14 amino acids. In DNA form, the CDR3 reads TGTGCCAGCAGCTCCCCAGGATTAGGTTCACCCCTCCACTTT. This gives the protein CASSSPGLGSPLHF.

This chain connects TRBV24-1 to TRBJ2-3, with 9 bases fitting TRBD2. This CDR3 spans 16 amino acids. Per germline, CDR1 KGHDR and CDR2 SFDVKD. The ends lost 5 bases at V and 7 bases at J; junction bases unmatched: 12. CDR3 coding DNA: TGTGCCACCAGTGGAGGGGTAGCGGGGGAGGCAAATACGCAGTATTTT. The encoded protein is CATSGGVAGEANTQYF.

The rearrangement joins TRBV21-1 to TRBJ2-7; TRBD1 was called by the table and not checked on the DNA. TRBV21-1 is a recognized pseudogene. This CDR3 spans 15 amino acids. As DNA, the CDR3 is TGTGCCAGCAGCAAATCCCCGACAGGGAGGAACGAGCAGTACTTC. This codes for CASSKSPTGRNEQYF.

This chain uses TRBV6-6 with TRBJ1-1; D remains unclear. The CDR3 contains 14 residues. Germline V gene sequence: CDR1 MNHNY, CDR2 SVGAGI (reference sequence). Trimming stripped 5 bases from V and 1 base from J, with 11 bases between. The CDR3 protein is CASSRGRQNTEAFF. The CDR3 bases are TGTGCCAGCAGTAGAGGACGGCAGAACACTGAAGCTTTCTTT.

The V and J genes are TRBV13 and TRBJ1-2, with D unresolved. The germline CDR1 and CDR2 sequences are PRHDT and FYEKMQ (reference sequence). This CDR3 is built from 14 residues. V was clipped by 1 base and J by 4 bases, with 10 bases between them. CDR3 sequence: CASSLAAGPYGYTF. As DNA, the CDR3 is TGTGCCAGCAGCTTAGCCGCAGGACCCTATGGCTACACCTTC. The variable domain in full, completed from reference TRBV13 and TRBJ1-2, reads AAGVIQSPRHLIKEKRETATLKCYPIPRHDTVYWYQQGPGQDPQFLISFYEKMQSDKGSIPDRFSAQQFSDYHSELNMSSLELGDSALYFCASSLAAGPYGYTFGSGTRLTVV.

The V call is TRBV4-1, the J call TRBJ2-3; D gene uncertain. The CDR3 has 14 residues. Trimming removed 1 base from V and 2 bases from J, with 7 bases in between. CDR1 is MGHRA and CDR2 is YSYEKL in the germline V gene. The CDR3 here is CASSQVMVTDTQYF. In nucleotides, the CDR3 is TGCGCCAGCAGCCAAGTGATGGTCACAGATACGCAGTATTTT.

The V call is TRBV24-1, the J call TRBJ1-1, with TRBD1 matching over 7 bases. In germline, CDR1 is KGHDR, CDR2 SFDVKD. This CDR3 has 17 residues. J gave up 2 bases and V 11 bases, and 19 bases lay outside the gene matches. As DNA, the CDR3 is TGTGCCATCTTCCCTGACCTGCCGGGACAGAAAAACACTGAAGCTTTCTTT. Its protein is CAIFPDLPGQKNTEAFF.

The chain combines TRBV9 with TRBJ2-7, with D uncertain. Looked up from germline, CDR1 is SGDLS and CDR2 is YYNGEE. V shed 0 bases and J shed 2 bases, with 9 bases lying between them. The CDR3 covers 14 residues. CDR3 in DNA: TGTGCCAGCAGCGTAGCTATCACAGCCTACGAGCAGTACTTC. Amino acids: CASSVAITAYEQYF.

The chain is built from TRBV5-6 and TRBJ1-2; D is perhaps TRBD1 (6 bases). V lost 5 bases and J 4 bases, leaving 15 bases between the germline ends. The CDR3 totals 14 residues. Germline V gives CDR1 SGHDT, CDR2 YYEEEE. DNA of the CDR3: TGTGCCAGCAGATCGAGGGGGGCGTTCTATGGCTACACCTTC. Protein sequence: CASRSRGAFYGYTF.

This clone was picked up a small number of times. The rearrangement uses TRBV6-4 and TRBJ1-6, with D maybe TRBD1 (6 bases). The CDR3 extends over 13 amino acids. Trimming left V 3 bases short and J 7 bases short, with 7 bases between. The germline CDR1 and CDR2 sequences are MRHNA and SNTAGT. CDR3 sequence reads: CASSDTGNSPLHF. The CDR3 DNA reads as TGTGCCAGCAGTGATACAGGGAATTCACCCCTCCACTTT.

This chain uses TRBV19 with TRBJ1-6; possibly TRBD1 for D (6 bases). Germline CDR1 LNHDA, CDR2 SQIVND (reference sequence). V shed 7 bases and J shed 5 bases, with 9 bases lying between them. The CDR3 covers 13 residues. CDR3 nucleotides: TGTGCCAGTAAGGAGGGGGATAATTCACCCCTCCACTTT. Translation gives CASKEGDNSPLHF.

The rearrangement joins TRBV11-3 to TRBJ2-4; D uncertain. Looked up from germline, CDR1 is SGHNT and CDR2 is YENEEA. CDR3 size: 17 residues. V dropped 0 bases and J dropped 0 bases, with 12 bases sitting between them. CDR3 in amino acids: CASSLDGSTQAKNIQYF. The DNA of the CDR3 is TGTGCCAGCAGCTTAGATGGGTCCACTCAAGCCAAAAACATTCAGTACTTC.

The chain has TRBV7-8 and TRBJ1-5; D is possibly TRBD1 (6 bases). The CDR3 loop spans 15 amino acids. Per germline, CDR1 SGHVS and CDR2 FQNEAQ. The V end lost 5 bases, the J end lost 3 bases, and 14 bases lay between the germline ends. The CDR3 is CASSRRTETNQPQHF. In DNA, the CDR3 is TGTGCCAGCAGCAGAAGGACAGAGACCAATCAGCCCCAGCATTTT.

The CDR3 sequence is CASSYQTGDFYGYTF. The CDR3 region has the DNA TGTGCCAGCAGTTACCAAACAGGGGATTTCTATGGCTACACCTTC. The chain recombines TRBV6-5 with TRBJ1-2; the match to TRBD1 covers 7 bases. The CDR3 has 15 residues. Germline V gives CDR1 MNHEY, CDR2 SVGAGI. Trimming removed 2 bases from V and 4 bases from J; junction bases left unmatched: 7.

The CDR3 nucleotides are TGTGCCAGCAGTTACGTCCTCGTGGTTATGGCCGAGCAGTACTTC. This encodes CASSYVLVVMAEQYF. The rearrangement uses TRBV6-2 or TRBV6-3 and TRBJ2-7; D not resolved. Between the trimmed V and J ends, which lost 2 bases and 6 bases, there was a span of 17 bases. Germline CDR1 MNHEY, CDR2 SVGEGT. The CDR3 is made up of 15 amino acids.